One sample yielded the 8 T cell receptor beta chains listed below, sequenced in a study of tumor and adjacent non-tumor tissue in lung cancer. A modified ARM-PCR protocol with three rounds of nested PCR amplified TCRbeta. TCRdb reprocessed the multiplex PCR reads via MiXCR and lists one record per CDR3 protein. This table has about 93,000 distinct CDR3 sequences, around 71% appearing once. This sample's RNA came from whole unsorted tissue. Sequencing was carried out using lung tumor tissue. The receptors here all came from a man in his fifties or sixties with non-small cell lung cancer.

In this sample, this clonotype is medium-sized. One end of the junction fails to match germline, which may point to a read error. The gene calls are TRBV5-4 and TRBJ2-5; 7 nucleotides line up with TRBD1. Looked up from germline, CDR1 is SGHNT and CDR2 is YYREEE (reference sequence). The CDR3 length is 12 residues. CDR3 nucleotide sequence: TGTGCCAGCAGATTCCTTGACAGGGCCGAGGACTTC. Its protein is CASRFLDRAEDF.

The sample holds one count of this clonotype. Germline and junction disagree at one end, which may indicate a read error. The V and J genes are TRBV7-9 and TRBJ2-7; a weak D match, TRBD1 (5 bases). Looked up from germline, CDR1 is SEHNR and CDR2 is FQNEAQ (reference sequence). The CDR3 totals 14 residues. CDR3 sequence: CASSLGGSQDEEYF. The CDR3, as DNA: TGTGCCAGCAGCTTAGGGGGCAGCCAGGACGAGGAGTACTTC.

As concerns this clonotype: A much more abundant neighbour one base away suggests this may be a read error. The chain uses TRBV5-1 and TRBJ1-3, with TRBD1 identical over 8 bases. The CDR3 is 15 amino acids. CDR1 SGHRS and CDR2 YFSETQ come from the germline V gene. CDR3 sequence reads: CTSSSQGANGNTIYF. CDR3 in DNA: TGCACCAGCAGCTCTCAGGGGGCGAATGGAAACACCATATATTTT. Complete variable domain (other parts from reference TRBV5-1 and TRBJ1-3): KAGVTQTPRYLIKTRGQQVTLSCSPISGHRSVSWYQQTPGQGLQFLFEYFSETQRNKGNFPGRFSGRQFSNSRSEMNVSTLELGDSALYLCTSSSQGANGNTIYFGEGSWLTVV.

Concerning this clonotype itself: One end of the junction does not line up with germline, which may come from a read error. The J gene is TRBJ2-5, the V gene TRBV6-5; 7 positions match TRBD2. The CDR3 length is 14 residues. In germline, CDR1 is MNHEY, CDR2 SVGAGI. CDR3 sequence: CANSYSAGLESQYF. Here the CDR3 DNA reads TGTGCCAACAGTTACTCAGCGGGGTTAGAGAGCCAGTACTTC.

To note about this clonotype: The conserved closing phenylalanine or tryptophan is absent in this CDR3, likely reflecting a read error. The gene calls are TRBV11-1 and TRBJ2-5; D gene unclear. With 5 bases removed from V and 2 bases from J, the gap between germline ends came to 15 bases. CDR1 is SGHAT and CDR2 is FQDESV in the germline V gene (reference sequence). CDR3 length: 15 amino acids. CDR3 in DNA: TGTGCCAGCAGCGTTGGCTCGCGGATTCAAGAGACCCAGTACTTA. Its translation: CASSVGSRIQETQYL.

This clonotype was counted ten times or more. This chain uses TRBV5-4 with TRBJ2-3; TRBD1 aligns across 7 bases. The CDR3 sequence is 13 residues long. V gave up 7 bases and J gave up 4 bases; unmatched junction bases: 6. Germline CDR1 is SGHNT and CDR2 is YYREEE (reference sequence). The CDR3 DNA sequence: TGTGCCAGCGCCAAGGACAGGCCAGATACGCAGTATTTT. Protein product: CASAKDRPDTQYF.

Details on this clonotype: Being one base from a much bigger clone, this may be a read error. The V and J genes are TRBV5-1 and TRBJ1-2; possible D gene TRBD1, 6 bases. The CDR3 is 17 amino acids. V was pared by 4 bases and J by 2 bases, with 21 bases between. Germline values: CDR1 SGHRS, CDR2 YFSETQ. Here the CDR3 DNA reads TGCGCCAGCAGCCTCACTAAACAGGGAATTAACAACTATGGCTACACCTTC. Translated, it gives CASSLTKQGINNYGYTF.

In regard to this clonotype: It may be a read error: a sequence one base away is much more abundant. The rearrangement joins TRBV5-1 to TRBJ2-7; D not resolved. Germline CDR1 SGHRS, CDR2 YFSETQ. The CDR3 has 14 residues. The CDR3 region is CASRLVGGAYEQYF. The DNA for the CDR3 is TGCGCCAGCAGGTTGGTCGGTGGTGCCTACGAGCAGTACTTC.